These T cell receptor beta chains were read from a single sample in a study of blood T cells in healthy people across ages. TCRdb used MiXCR to reprocess the 5' RACE reads, holding one entry per CDR3 protein. The repertoire holds under 2 million distinct CDR3 sequences, with 34% as singletons. Sequencing was done on a sample of blood. These receptors all come from a woman younger than 45 in good health. Each CDR3 is given with its conserved first and last residue. A D gene is named only where the DNA matches it firmly. The size entry is marked missing in some rows and otherwise reads once, few, many or a size class.

V gene	D gene	clone size	J gene	CDR3 DNA	CDR3 protein
TRBV6-1	TRBD2	few	TRBJ2-5	TGTGCCAGCAGTGAGGAACTAGCGGGAGCCGAACAAGAGACCCAGTACTTC	CASSEELAGAEQETQYF
TRBV4-1	.	.	TRBJ1-2	TGCGCCAGCAGCCAAGTTCCGGCTAACTGTGGCTACACCTTC	CASSQVPANCGYTF
TRBV3-1	TRBD2	.	TRBJ2-5	TGTGCCAGCAGCCAAGGGAGCGGGGGGCTTGGGGTGACCCAGTACTTC	CASSQGSGGLGVTQYF
TRBV7-3	.	many	TRBJ1-1	TGTGCCAGCAGCTCCACACTAAACACTGAAGCTTTCTTT	CASSSTLNTEAFF
TRBV6-5	TRBD1	.	TRBJ2-3	TGTGCCAGCAGCACCGGGACAGGGGCTTCCGATACGCAGTATTTT	CASSTGTGASDTQYF
TRBV6-5	TRBD1	few	TRBJ2-1	TGTGCCAGCAGTGGGACAGACAGCTCCTACAATGAGCAGTTCTTC	CASSGTDSSYNEQFF
TRBV27	.	.	TRBJ1-2	TGTGCCAGCAGCGGACGTTTAATGGGTGGCTACACCTTC	CASSGRLMGGYTF
TRBV7-6	.	many	TRBJ2-1	TGTGCCAGCTCAAGGGCAGGGTCCTACAATGAGCAGTTCTTC	CASSRAGSYNEQFF
TRBV3-1	TRBD2	.	TRBJ2-1	TGTGCCAGCAGCCTTCCGGGACTAGCCTACTACAATGAGCAGTTCTTC	CASSLPGLAYYNEQFF
TRBV2	.	.	TRBJ2-7	TGTGCCAGCATCGGCAGGGGCTACTCCTACGAGCAGTACTTC	CASIGRGYSYEQYF
TRBV4-2	TRBD2	many	TRBJ2-7	TGTGCCAGCAGCCTTAGCGGGGGCCTCTCGAACAACGAGCAGTACTTC	CASSLSGGLSNNEQYF
TRBV20-1	.	.	TRBJ2-6	TGCAGTGCTAGGGCCGGCAACTCTGGGGCCAACGTCCTGACTTTC	CSARAGNSGANVLTF
TRBV7-9	.	.	TRBJ1-5	TGTGCCAGCAGCCCTGGTGTCGGGGGAATTCTGCCCCAGCATTTT	CASSPGVGGILPQHF
TRBV20-1	.	few	TRBJ2-7	TGCAGTGCTAGAGGAAACATCCGAAGCTACGAGCAGTACTTC	CSARGNIRSYEQYF
TRBV6-6	.	.	TRBJ1-1	TGTGCCAGCAGTTACTCGTCAGGAGAAGGTGAAGCTTTCTTT	CASSYSSGEGEAFF
TRBV11-2	TRBD2	.	TRBJ2-5	TGTGCCAGCAGCCCCACGCTACTAGCGGGGCAAGAGACCCAGTACTTC	CASSPTLLAGQETQYF
TRBV30	.	few	TRBJ1-4	TGTGCCTGGAGTGTAGCACGCATGAACGAAAAACTGTTTTTT	CAWSVARMNEKLFF
TRBV4-2	.	.	TRBJ1-1	TGTGCCAGCAGCCAAAGGGTATCCCACATGGCCTTGGGGGACACTGAAGATTTCTTT	CASSQRVSHMALGDTEDFF
TRBV7-2	TRBD2	few	TRBJ2-1	TGTGCCAGCAGCGCGGCGGGCGGGGGGGCCTACAATGAGCAGTTCTTC	CASSAAGGGAYNEQFF
TRBV9	.	few	TRBJ2-7	TGTGCCAGCAGCTTTTCTCGGGGTAGCAGACCCTACGAGCAGTACTTC	CASSFSRGSRPYEQYF
TRBV5-1	.	few	TRBJ1-1	TGCGCCAGCAGCTCCGCCGGGGTCAACACTGAAGCTTTCTTT	CASSSAGVNTEAFF
TRBV15	.	few	TRBJ2-1	TGTGCCACCAGCAGAGTCAAGCCGGGACCTCACAATGAGCAGTTCTTC	CATSRVKPGPHNEQFF
TRBV20-1	TRBD1	.	TRBJ2-7	TGCAGTGCTATTAAAAGACAGGGGTGGTACGAGCAGTACTTC	CSAIKRQGWYEQYF
TRBV20-1	TRBD1	.	TRBJ2-1	TGCAGTGCTTTCCCCGGGACAGACTACAATGAGCAGTTCTTC	CSAFPGTDYNEQFF
TRBV4-1	.	few	TRBJ2-7	TGCGCCAGCAGCCACCCAGGGATTTCCTACGAGCAGTACTTC	CASSHPGISYEQYF
TRBV30	TRBD2	.	TRBJ2-5	TGTGCCCTACGGCTAGCGGGGGGGCGAGGGCAAGAGACCCAGTACTTC	CALRLAGGRGQETQYF
TRBV27	TRBD1	.	TRBJ2-2	TGTGCCAGCAGTTGGGACAGGTCTGGGGGGGAGCTGTTTTTT	CASSWDRSGGELFF
TRBV10-3	TRBD2	.	TRBJ2-7	TGTGCCATGGGAGCGGGAGGCTCCCCGGACGAGCAGTACTTC	CAMGAGGSPDEQYF
TRBV6-1	.	.	TRBJ2-1	TGTGCCAGCAGTGAAGTGGGGAGGTGGGTATTAAACAATGAGCAGTTCTTC	CASSEVGRWVLNNEQFF
TRBV5-1	TRBD2	.	TRBJ2-3	TGCGCCAGCCAGCGGGAGTTTGGCGATACGCAGTATTTT	CASQREFGDTQYF
TRBV5-5	.	.	TRBJ1-6	TGTGCCAGCAGCTTGGATGTTTATAATTCACCCCTCCACTTT	CASSLDVYNSPLHF
TRBV29-1	.	few	TRBJ1-1	TGCAGTATTAATCCACCCCGAACGAACACTGAAGCTTTCTTT	CSINPPRTNTEAFF
TRBV28	.	.	TRBJ2-4	TGTGCCAGCAGTTGGCGGGACCTCGACCCCAGTTCCACTCAGTACTTC	CASSWRDLDPSSTQYF
TRBV3-1	.	.	TRBJ2-2	TGTGCCAGCAGCCCCCACCGCACCGGGGAGCTGTTTTTT	CASSPHRTGELFF
TRBV6-1	.	few	TRBJ1-2	TGTGCCAGCAGTGAAGAAACCCGGGGGAAGGGCTATGGCTACACCTTC	CASSEETRGKGYGYTF
TRBV20-1	TRBD1	.	TRBJ1-1	TGCAGTGCAGAGGACAGGGGGCGAGGTACTGAAGCTTTCTTT	CSAEDRGRGTEAFF
TRBV7-9	.	few	TRBJ1-5	TGTGCCAGCAGCCCCTTGGACCGGCCAGGGGATCAGCCCCAGCATTTT	CASSPLDRPGDQPQHF
TRBV20-1	TRBD2	.	TRBJ2-1	TGCAGTGTCCGAAAGCCCTCACTAGCGGGAGAGGAGCAGTTCTTC	CSVRKPSLAGEEQFF
TRBV7-7	TRBD2	few	TRBJ2-3	TGTGCCAGCAGCCCGTTAGCGGGAAACACAGATACGCAGTATTTT	CASSPLAGNTDTQYF
TRBV6-1	TRBD1	few	TRBJ2-7	TGTGCCAGCACCTATGGGACAGGTGGGGCCCACGAGCAGTACTTC	CASTYGTGGAHEQYF
TRBV12-3/TRBV12-4	.	few	TRBJ2-3	TGTGCCAGCAGTAACGGCAGGGGACCAGATACGCAGTATTTT	CASSNGRGPDTQYF
TRBV20-1	.	.	TRBJ2-7	TGCAGTGCTATCCTAGCGACAGTCTACGAGCAGTACTTC	CSAILATVYEQYF
TRBV2	.	.	TRBJ2-3	TGTGCCATAACGGGGGCTGGCACAGATACGCAGTATTTT	CAITGAGTDTQYF
TRBV7-8	.	.	TRBJ2-1	TGTGCCAGCAGCGCGAGGACTGGGACCTACAATGAGCAGTTCTTC	CASSARTGTYNEQFF
TRBV27	.	.	TRBJ2-7	TGTGCCAGCAGTTTAAAGGCAGGGAGTTACGAGCAGTACTTC	CASSLKAGSYEQYF
TRBV12-3/TRBV12-4	.	few	TRBJ1-4	TGTGCCAGCAGTCCGGATTGGACAGAGAGAAACGAAAAACTGTTTTTT	CASSPDWTERNEKLFF
TRBV6-1	.	.	TRBJ1-1	TGTGCCAGCAAGGAGGGACCCGACGGGGCTTTCTTT	CASKEGPDGAFF
TRBV27	TRBD2	.	TRBJ2-3	TGTGCCAGCAGTTTATCCCCTAGCGGGAGCACAGATGCGCAGTATTTT	CASSLSPSGSTDAQYF
TRBV6-1	.	.	TRBJ1-1	TGTGCCAGCACCGCGCCACGTGGAGCTTTCTTT	CASTAPRGAFF
TRBV10-3	.	few	TRBJ1-1	TGTGCCATCAGTAGACAGAGGAACACTGAAGCTTTCTTT	CAISRQRNTEAFF
TRBV7-9	TRBD2	few	TRBJ2-5	TGTGCCAGCAGCTCCGCCCCGCCGTACAGCCTAGCGGGGGAAGAGACCCAGTACTTC	CASSSAPPYSLAGEETQYF
TRBV5-1	.	.	TRBJ2-3	TGCGCCAGCAGCTTAGGACACTCCTCAGATACGCAGTATTTT	CASSLGHSSDTQYF
TRBV10-3	.	few	TRBJ2-3	TGTGCCACGTCGGAAACCACAGATACGCAGTATTTT	CATSETTDTQYF
TRBV5-4	TRBD1	.	TRBJ2-7	TGTGCCAGCAGCTTGGGTAGGTCAGGGGGTACCTACGAGCAGTACTTC	CASSLGRSGGTYEQYF
TRBV12-3/TRBV12-4	TRBD1	.	TRBJ2-5	TGTGCCAGCAGTAGGACAGGGGGAGTAGCCCAAGAGACCCAGTACTTC	CASSRTGGVAQETQYF
TRBV7-2	TRBD2	once	TRBJ2-2	TGTGCCAGCAGCTTAGTGGCGGGAGCCCCCGGGGAGCTGTTTTTT	CASSLVAGAPGELFF
TRBV20-1	.	few	TRBJ2-3	TGCAGTGCGCCAAAGACTAGAGCTAGCACAGATACGCAGTATTTT	CSAPKTRASTDTQYF